This note documents a single TCR beta chain sequence. Specified time point: peripheral blood 6 weeks after treatment start. This specimen comes from a study of PD-L1 blockade in urothelial cancer. The table came from immunoSEQ multiplex PCR; TCRdb's copy has only in-frame clones and leaves some out. The sample lists around 100,000 clones, more than 85% occurring once. The CDR3 consists of 18 residues. With V trimmed by 5 bases and J by 5 bases, 20 bases remained unmatched. CDR1 SGHRS and CDR2 YFSETQ come from the germline V gene. This receptor was identified in a man aged 60-69 years with urothelial cancer. This sequence joins TRBV5-1 and TRBJ2-5; 8 bases match TRBD1. Sequenced material: PBMCs, taken around atezolizumab (anti-PD-L1) treatment. The DNA for the CDR3 is TGCGCCAGCAGTTCGGGCAGGGGGCGTTTTGATGATGCGGAGACCCAGTACTTC. It translates to CASSSGRGRFDDAETQYF. Full variable domain (rest looked up from reference TRBV5-1 and TRBJ2-5): KAGVTQTPRYLIKTRGQQVTLSCSPISGHRSVSWYQQTPGQGLQFLFEYFSETQRNKGNFPGRFSGRQFSNSRSEMNVSTLELGDSALYLCASSSGRGRFDDAETQYFGPGTRLLVL.